The 3 T cell receptor beta chains below come from one sample, sequenced in a study of blood T cell repertoires in COVID-19. Clones were read by immunoSEQ multiplex PCR, and TCRdb kept only the in-frame ones, dropping some. The table includes more than 250,000 clones, 85% to 90% detected once. Sequencing input: peripheral blood. The receptors here all came from a woman aged 50 to 60 with COVID-19, enrolled during active disease.

DNA for the CDR3: TGTGCCAGTAGAACGACAGGGGGCGCTTGGGGCAATCAGCCCCAGCATTTT. It is translated as CASRTTGGAWGNQPQHF. The rearrangement joins TRBV19 to TRBJ1-5; 10 bases line up with TRBD1. V lost 6 bases, J lost 2 bases, and 10 bases stayed unmatched. Germline V gene data show CDR1 as LNHDA and CDR2 as SQIVND (reference sequence). The CDR3 covers 17 residues.

CDR3 sequence: CASSLEWEQFF. CDR3 coding DNA: TGTGCCAGTTCGCTAGAATGGGAGCAGTTCTTC. The chain has TRBV19 and TRBJ2-1; D call uncertain. This CDR3 spans 11 amino acids. Trimming pared 8 bases from V and 10 bases from J, leaving 12 bases between. CDR1 and CDR2 from the germline V gene are LNHDA and SQIVND (reference sequence).

This clone was counted only a few times. The chain joins TRBV7-8 to TRBJ1-5; D is unresolved. The CDR3 consists of 14 residues. Trimming left V 3 bases short and J 7 bases short, with 13 bases between. Germline V gives CDR1 SGHVS, CDR2 FQNEAQ. DNA for the CDR3: TGTGCCAGCAGCTTTTCGGGCTCGGGGCAGCCCCAGCATTTT. Translated: CASSFSGSGQPQHF.